This T cell receptor beta chain was documented in a study of neoadjuvant nivolumab and ipilimumab in lung cancer. Study summary: Nivolumab 3 mg/kg was given days 1, 15 and 29, plus ipilimumab 1 mg/kg day 1 in combination. Overall study findings and caveats: TCR sequencing covered a small number of samples. TCR richness and clonality were higher in tumors than adjacent uninvolved lung.

Concerning this clone: The target antigen is unknown.

CDR3 size: 14 residues. Looked up from germline, CDR1 is SEHNR and CDR2 is FQNEAQ (reference sequence). V was clipped by 4 bases and J by 2 bases; unmatched bases: 3. Repertoires were generated with immunoSEQ multiplex PCR, while TCRdb's copy carries only in-frame clones and drops some. The sample holds approximately 31,000 clones, more than 85% seen once. The rearrangement uses TRBV7-9 and TRBJ2-3, with 7 bases that match TRBD1. The clonotype comes from an adult with non-small cell lung cancer. The sample consisted of peripheral blood, taken after neoadjuvant nivolumab, alone or with ipilimumab, at or shortly before surgery. CDR3 nucleotide sequence: TGTGCCAGCAGCTACGACAGGGCCACAGATACGCAGTATTTT. Its protein is CASSYDRATDTQYF.